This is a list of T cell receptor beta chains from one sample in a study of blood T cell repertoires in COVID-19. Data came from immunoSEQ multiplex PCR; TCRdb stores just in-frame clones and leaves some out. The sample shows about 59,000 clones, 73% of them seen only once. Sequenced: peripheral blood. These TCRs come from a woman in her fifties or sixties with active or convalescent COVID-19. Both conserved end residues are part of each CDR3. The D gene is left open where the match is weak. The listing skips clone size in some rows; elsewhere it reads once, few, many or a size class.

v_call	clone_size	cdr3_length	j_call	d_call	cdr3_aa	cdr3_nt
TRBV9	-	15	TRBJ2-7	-	CASRWRGTPSFEQYF	TGTGCCAGCCGATGGCGTGGGACTCCGTCTTTCGAGCAGTACTTC
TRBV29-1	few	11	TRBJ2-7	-	CSVQGPYEQYF	TGCAGCGTTCAAGGGCCCTACGAGCAGTACTTC
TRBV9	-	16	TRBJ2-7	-	CASSVAREHHSYEQYF	TGTGCCAGCAGCGTAGCCCGAGAGCACCATTCCTACGAGCAGTACTTC
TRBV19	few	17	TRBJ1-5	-	CASSPRGGLRDNQPQHF	TGTGCCAGTAGTCCAAGGGGGGGGCTGAGGGACAATCAGCCCCAGCATTTT
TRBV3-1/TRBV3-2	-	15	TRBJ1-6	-	CASSLGTQSYSPLHF	TGTGCCAGCAGCCTTGGGACACAAAGCTATTCACCCCTCCACTTT
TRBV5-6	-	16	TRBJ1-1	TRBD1	CASSLGQGRPNTEAFF	TGTGCCAGCAGCTTGGGACAGGGCAGGCCCAACACTGAAGCTTTCTTT
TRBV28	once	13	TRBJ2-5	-	CASIPGRQETQYF	TGTGCCAGCATCCCCGGCAGGCAAGAGACCCAGTACTTC
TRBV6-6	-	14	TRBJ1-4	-	CASSYSLTGEKLFF	TGTGCCAGCAGTTACTCCCTGACGGGTGAAAAACTGTTTTTT
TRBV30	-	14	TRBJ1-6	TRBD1	CAWSLGTGDSPLHF	TGTGCCTGGAGCCTGGGGACAGGGGACTCACCCCTCCACTTT
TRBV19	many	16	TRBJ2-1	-	CASSIFSGPRGNEQFF	TGTGCCAGTAGTATTTTTAGCGGCCCCCGGGGGAATGAGCAGTTCTTC
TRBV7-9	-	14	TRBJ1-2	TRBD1	CASSLTGVWAGYTF	TGTGCCAGCAGCCTCACAGGGGTATGGGCTGGCTACACCTTC
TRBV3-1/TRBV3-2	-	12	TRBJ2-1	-	CASSHPASEQFF	TGTGCCAGCAGCCACCCAGCGTCTGAGCAGTTCTTC
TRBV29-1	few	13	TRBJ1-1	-	CSVEPGGSAEAFF	TGCAGCGTTGAACCGGGAGGATCCGCTGAAGCTTTCTTT
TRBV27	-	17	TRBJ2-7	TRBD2	CASSLRTSGRLTYEQYF	TGTGCCAGCAGTTTACGTACTAGCGGGAGGCTAACCTACGAGCAGTACTTC
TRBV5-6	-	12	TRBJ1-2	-	CASSSGDYGYTF	TGTGCCAGCAGCAGCGGTGACTATGGCTACACCTTC
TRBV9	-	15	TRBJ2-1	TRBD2	CASSVVGEGYNEQFF	TGTGCCAGCAGCGTAGTAGGGGAGGGTTACAATGAGCAGTTCTTC
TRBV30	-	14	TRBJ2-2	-	CAWSVGVQSGELFF	TGTGCCTGGAGTGTAGGGGTCCAGTCCGGGGAGCTGTTTTTT
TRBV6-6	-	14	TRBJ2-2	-	CASRTSPYTGELFF	TGTGCCAGCAGAACTAGTCCCTACACCGGGGAGCTGTTTTTT
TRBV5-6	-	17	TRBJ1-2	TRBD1	CASSFRTGNNLNYGYTF	TGTGCCAGCAGCTTTCGGACAGGGAACAACCTGAACTATGGCTACACCTTC
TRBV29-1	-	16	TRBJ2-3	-	CSVDPSAGLLTDTQYF	TGCAGCGTCGACCCCAGCGCAGGACTTCTCACAGATACGCAGTATTTT
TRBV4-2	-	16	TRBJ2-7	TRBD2	CASSQETSGRGYEQYF	TGTGCCAGCAGCCAAGAAACTAGCGGGAGGGGGTACGAGCAGTACTTC
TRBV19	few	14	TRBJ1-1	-	CASSIATGNTEAFF	TGTGCCAGTAGTATAGCTACAGGAAACACTGAAGCTTTCTTT
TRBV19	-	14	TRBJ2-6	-	CASSIGAGANVLTF	TGTGCCAGTAGTATAGGAGCTGGGGCCAACGTCCTGACTTTC
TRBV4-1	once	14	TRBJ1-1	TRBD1	CASSSDRPNTEAFF	TGCGCCAGCAGCTCGGACAGGCCGAACACTGAAGCTTTCTTT
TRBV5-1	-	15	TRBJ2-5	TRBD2	CASRTSGGSQETQYF	TGCGCCAGCAGAACCAGCGGGGGTAGCCAAGAGACCCAGTACTTC
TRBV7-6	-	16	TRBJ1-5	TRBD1	CASSSNRGDGNQPQHF	TGTGCCAGCAGCTCTAACAGGGGAGACGGCAATCAGCCCCAGCATTTT
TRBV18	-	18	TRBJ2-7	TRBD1	CASSRQPISGQGAHEQYF	TGTGCCAGCTCCAGGCAGCCCATATCGGGACAGGGGGCCCACGAGCAGTACTTC
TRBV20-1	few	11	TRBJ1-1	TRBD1	CSATGATEAFF	TGCAGTGCCACAGGGGCCACTGAAGCTTTCTTT
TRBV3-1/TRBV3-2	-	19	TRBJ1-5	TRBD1	CASSQGGRGRGDAHQPQHF	TGTGCCAGCAGCCAAGGAGGCAGGGGGAGAGGGGACGCACATCAGCCCCAGCATTTT
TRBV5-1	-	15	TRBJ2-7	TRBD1	CASSYTPGQTYEQYF	TGCGCCAGCAGCTATACACCGGGACAGACCTACGAGCAGTACTTC
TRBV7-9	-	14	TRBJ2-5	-	CASSYTGTSETQYF	TGTGCCAGCAGCTATACCGGGACTTCAGAGACCCAGTACTTC
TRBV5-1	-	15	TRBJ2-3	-	CASSYGGIGTDTQYF	TGCGCCAGCAGCTATGGCGGGATAGGTACAGATACGCAGTATTTT
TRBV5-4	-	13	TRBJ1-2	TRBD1	CASTRRDRTFYTF	TGTGCCAGCACCCGCCGGGACAGAACGTTCTACACCTTC
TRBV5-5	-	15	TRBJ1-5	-	CASSLGTASNQPQHF	TGTGCCAGCAGCTTGGGGACAGCTAGCAATCAGCCCCAGCATTTT
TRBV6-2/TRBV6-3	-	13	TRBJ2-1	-	CASSETIYNEQFF	TGTGCCAGCAGTGAGACAATCTACAATGAGCAGTTCTTC
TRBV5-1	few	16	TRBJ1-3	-	CASSLQGLRSGNTIYF	TGCGCCAGCAGCTTACAGGGCCTCCGCTCTGGAAACACCATATATTTT
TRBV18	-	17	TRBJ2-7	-	CASSPGRGGRSSYEQYF	TGTGCCAGCTCACCGGGTAGGGGGGGCCGAAGCTCCTACGAGCAGTACTTC
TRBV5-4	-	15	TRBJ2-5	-	CASSLSAGQGETQYF	TGTGCCAGCAGCTTGTCCGCTGGTCAGGGGGAGACCCAGTACTTC
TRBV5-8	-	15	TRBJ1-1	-	CASSLYGTWSTEAFF	TGTGCCAGCAGCTTGTACGGGACATGGAGCACTGAAGCTTTCTTT
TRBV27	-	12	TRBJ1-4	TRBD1	CASRQGNEKLFF	TGTGCCAGTAGACAGGGGAATGAAAAACTGTTTTTT
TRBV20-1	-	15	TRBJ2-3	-	CSASAPFGGTDTQYF	TGCAGTGCTAGTGCCCCCTTTGGAGGCACAGATACGCAGTATTTT
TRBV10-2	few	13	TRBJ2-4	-	CASSERERNIQYF	TGCGCCAGCAGTGAGCGGGAACGGAACATTCAGTACTTC
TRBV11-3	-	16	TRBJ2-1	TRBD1	CASSPQPGTGDAEQFF	TGTGCCAGCAGCCCCCAACCTGGGACAGGGGACGCTGAGCAGTTCTTC
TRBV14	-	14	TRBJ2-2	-	CASSHSGSPGELFF	TGTGCCAGCAGCCATTCGGGGAGTCCCGGGGAGCTGTTTTTT
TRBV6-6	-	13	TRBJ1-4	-	CASSYPQNEKLFF	TGTGCCAGCAGTTACCCACAGAATGAAAAACTGTTTTTT
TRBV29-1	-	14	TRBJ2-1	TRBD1	CSARRGQGVNEQFF	TGCAGCGCCCGACGGGGACAGGGGGTCAATGAGCAGTTCTTC
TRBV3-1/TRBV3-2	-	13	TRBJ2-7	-	CASSQGYDRPTTF	TGTGCCAGCAGCCAAGGGTACGACAGACCTACTACCTTC
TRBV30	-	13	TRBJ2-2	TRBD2	CAWGQTSAGELFF	TGTGCCTGGGGCCAGACTAGCGCCGGGGAGCTGTTTTTT
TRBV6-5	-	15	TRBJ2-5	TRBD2	CASRGTSGNIETQYF	TGTGCCAGCAGGGGGACTAGCGGGAATATAGAGACCCAGTACTTC
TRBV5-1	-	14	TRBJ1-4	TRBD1	CASSLGQPNEKLFF	TGCGCCAGCAGCCTGGGACAGCCTAATGAAAAACTGTTTTTT
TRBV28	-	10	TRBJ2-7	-	CACGEKEQYF	TGTGCCTGCGGAGAAAAAGAGCAGTACTTC
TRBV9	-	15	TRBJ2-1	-	CASSVSGADYNEQFF	TGTGCCAGCAGCGTTAGCGGAGCTGACTACAATGAGCAGTTCTTC
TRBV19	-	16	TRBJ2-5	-	CASSITQGPYQETQYF	TGTGCCAGTAGTATCACGCAGGGCCCGTACCAAGAGACCCAGTACTTC
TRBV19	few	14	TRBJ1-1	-	CASSTGQMNTEAFF	TGTGCCAGTAGTACCGGACAGATGAACACTGAAGCTTTCTTT